Below are 5 T cell receptor beta chains sequenced from a single sample in a study of blood T cell repertoires in COVID-19 (dated by TCRdb to 2020 to 2022). Libraries were prepared through the immunoSEQ multiplex PCR assay. Drawn from immuneACCESS, this table holds only the in-frame rearrangements with V and J called that TCRdb kept. Clones are partly lost; checked studies trace under half to an unresolved V gene and leave the rest unexplained. The sample has 200,000 to 250,000 clones on record, 75% to 85% of them singletons. In total, the top ten clones hold around 7.5% of the sample. What was sequenced was peripheral blood. These receptors originate from a woman of 80 years or more with COVID-19, enrolled during active disease.

This chain connects TRBV30 to TRBJ1-1, with D tentatively TRBD1 (5 bases). The germline gives CDR1 GTSNPN, CDR2 SVGIG (reference sequence). The V end was cut by 0 bases, the J end by 8 bases, with 13 bases between. This CDR3 is built from 13 residues. DNA for the CDR3: TGTGCCTGGAGTGTAAGGCGGGACGGCGAAGCTTTCTTT. This translates into CAWSVRRDGEAFF.

A word on this clone: Other nucleotide sequences from this sample produce the same CDR3. The chain couples TRBV30 to TRBJ1-5, with 8 bases lining up with TRBD1. Germline values: CDR1 GTSNPN, CDR2 SVGIG (reference sequence). The CDR3 has 13 amino acids. With V trimmed by 4 bases and J by 2 bases, 1 base remained unmatched. The CDR3 nucleotides are TGTGCCTGGACGGGACAGGGCAATCAGCCCCAGCATTTT. Translated: CAWTGQGNQPQHF.

The genes are TRBV19 and TRBJ2-2; weak D call: TRBD2 (5 bases). Trimming removed 7 bases at V and 0 bases at J, with 12 bases between. The CDR3 totals 15 residues. Germline V gene data show CDR1 as LNHDA and CDR2 as SQIVND (reference sequence). As DNA, the CDR3 is TGTGCCAGTAAAGCTAGCCGACCGAACACCGGGGAGCTGTTTTTT. Translating gives CASKASRPNTGELFF.

The J gene is TRBJ2-1, the V gene TRBV9; 10 positions match TRBD2. J was trimmed by 3 bases and V by 4 bases; bases with no gene match: 13. CDR1 and CDR2 (germline): SGDLS, YYNGEE. This CDR3 contains 18 residues. CDR3 residues: CASSFRDRWTSGYNEQFF. CDR3 bases: TGTGCCAGCAGCTTCCGGGACAGATGGACTAGCGGCTACAATGAGCAGTTCTTC.

The V call is TRBV19, the J call TRBJ2-7, with TRBD2 matching over 11 bases. CDR1 LNHDA and CDR2 SQIVND come from the germline V gene (reference sequence). Unmatched junction bases numbered 7, after V lost 4 bases and J lost 2 bases. This CDR3 comprises 16 residues. The CDR3 protein is CASSRGTSGYPYEQYF. In nucleotides, the CDR3 is TGTGCCAGTAGTAGGGGGACTAGCGGCTACCCCTACGAGCAGTACTTC.